This TCR beta chain was sequenced during a study of Ad26.COV2.S vaccination and SARS-CoV-2 variants. Assay used: immunoSEQ multiplex PCR; TCRdb lists only in-frame clones, some missing. The sample lists about 390,000 clones; around nine tenths were seen once. The germline V gene encodes CDR1 SGHAT and CDR2 FQNNGV. J gave up 7 bases and V 1 base, and 14 bases lay outside the gene matches. The CDR3 runs to 17 residues. The treatment is: roughly 20 received Ad26.COV2.S at low or high dose, single or two shots; several received placebo; per-sample allocation not given. Collection of the samples took place on day 63 after the first injection of vaccine or placebo.

This sequence joins TRBV11-2 and TRBJ2-5; 8 bases fit TRBD2. The receptor comes from a person between 18 and 65 years old who received the Ad26.COV2.S COVID-19 vaccine or a placebo. The source material was peripheral blood, sampled in a trial of Ad26.COV2.S vaccine versus placebo. The CDR3 nucleotides read TGTGCCAGCAGCTTAGGACCCTCCGGGGGGGGAGCTGGGACCCAGTACTTC. Translating gives CASSLGPSGGGAGTQYF.